The 25 T cell receptor beta chains presented below share a single source sample, sequenced in a study of OX40 agonist ivuxolimab in advanced cancers. Generated by immunoSEQ multiplex PCR, the TCRdb table keeps only in-frame clones and is missing some. The profile shows about 82,000 clones, 75% to 95% of them singletons. Material: CD4+ or CD8+ T cells sorted from blood, obtained in a trial of the OX40 agonist ivuxolimab. Receptor source: an adult with an advanced solid tumor such as melanoma, head and neck, liver or kidney cancer.

The V gene is TRBV19, the J gene TRBJ1-1; 9 bases match TRBD1. The CDR3 covers 14 residues. Losses at the gene ends were 6 bases for V and 1 base for J; bases not matched to a gene: 3. Germline V lookup: CDR1 LNHDA, CDR2 SQIVND (reference sequence). The CDR3 loop is CASRGQGGNTEAFF. Written as DNA, the CDR3 is TGTGCCAGTAGGGGACAGGGCGGGAACACTGAAGCTTTCTTT.

The rearrangement links TRBV9 to TRBJ2-1; D not certain. Germline CDR1 SGDLS, CDR2 YYNGEE. The CDR3 loop spans 14 amino acids. DNA for the CDR3: TGTGTCTCAATACGGTCAATCCTGGACAATGAGCAGTTCTTC. The encoded protein is CVSIRSILDNEQFF.

The chain has TRBV4-1 and TRBJ2-7; possible D gene TRBD2, 5 bases. Germline V gene lookup returns CDR1 MGHRA and CDR2 YSYEKL. Trimming shortened V by 3 bases and J by 5 bases, and 14 bases separated the two germline ends. The CDR3 sequence is 14 residues long. CDR3: CASSQVRVTNEQYF. The CDR3 coding sequence is TGCGCCAGCAGCCAGGTGAGGGTTACGAACGAGCAGTACTTC.

The chain is built from TRBV19 and TRBJ2-1, with D uncertain. V gave up 6 bases and J gave up 3 bases, with 12 bases separating them. This CDR3 has 14 residues. The germline CDR1 and CDR2 sequences are LNHDA and SQIVND (reference sequence). The CDR3 DNA reads as TGTGCCAGTAGGGGTGGCGAATACTACAATGAGCAGTTCTTC. It yields the protein CASRGGEYYNEQFF.

This chain joins TRBV5-1 and TRBJ2-1; no clear D. CDR3 length: 12 amino acids. Germline values: CDR1 SGHRS, CDR2 YFSETQ. The V end was cut by 0 bases, the J end by 8 bases, with 6 bases between. The DNA of the CDR3 is TGCGCCAGCAGCTTGGTAGCTTATGAGCAGTTCTTC. Protein sequence: CASSLVAYEQFF.

The chain combines TRBV10-3 with TRBJ2-1; unclear D gene. This CDR3 comprises 14 residues. Deletions cut 2 bases from V and 5 bases from J, with 10 bases between. From germline, CDR1 is ENHRY and CDR2 SYGVKD. In DNA, the CDR3 is TGTGCCATCAGTGAGGCCTTAACTAACAATGAGCAGTTCTTC. Its protein is CAISEALTNNEQFF.

This chain connects TRBV10-3 to TRBJ2-2, with D perhaps TRBD1 (5 bases). The CDR3 is 18 residues long. In germline, CDR1 is ENHRY, CDR2 SYGVKD. V lost 3 bases and J lost 1, with 18 bases in between. The CDR3 coding sequence is TGTGCCATCAGTGACCCTAAAACAAGGGGAAGGAACACCGGGGAGCTGTTTTTT. Its protein product is CAISDPKTRGRNTGELFF.

The CDR3 loop is CASSPEEVKTEAFF. CDR3 bases: TGTGCCAGCAGCCCCGAGGAGGTTAAGACTGAAGCTTTCTTT. The chain has TRBV7-8 and TRBJ1-1; D uncertain. The CDR3 sequence is 14 residues long. Per the germline V gene, CDR1 is SGHVS and CDR2 is FQNEAQ. The germline V and J ends were trimmed by 5 bases and 5 bases, with 15 bases remaining between them.

This chain connects TRBV28 to TRBJ1-5, with TRBD1 matching 8 bases. Germline CDR1 MDHEN, CDR2 SYDVKM. The CDR3 is 15 residues long. With 6 bases clipped from V and 6 bases from J, the junction kept 10 bases outside the gene matches. As DNA, the CDR3 is TGTGCCAGCAGATCGGGACAGGTTTCGGGTCAGCCCCAGCATTTT. Amino acid sequence: CASRSGQVSGQPQHF.

V gene TRBV5-1 combines with J gene TRBJ2-5; 7 positions agree with TRBD1. This CDR3 has 13 amino acids. Germline V gives CDR1 SGHRS, CDR2 YFSETQ. V shed 1 base and J 4 bases; nucleotides not matched to a gene: 1. The CDR3 nucleotides are TGCGCCAGCAGCTTGACAGGGGCAGAGACCCAGTACTTC. This gives the protein CASSLTGAETQYF.

CDR3 coding DNA: TGTGCCAGCACCACCGCAATGGCGGTAGCCTACGAGCAGTACTTC. Protein product: CASTTAMAVAYEQYF. The rearrangement links TRBV28 to TRBJ2-7; no definite D call. This CDR3 comprises 15 residues. Trimming took 7 bases from V and 2 from J, leaving 18 bases between them. Germline CDR1 and CDR2: MDHEN and SYDVKM.

The J gene is TRBJ1-2, the V gene TRBV6-1; perhaps TRBD1 as D (5 bases). Trimming removed 7 bases from V and 1 base from J, with 19 bases in between. Germline CDR1 and CDR2: MNHNS and SASEGT. This CDR3 has 16 residues. The CDR3 sequence is CASNDPQGFVNYGYTF. CDR3 DNA sequence: TGTGCCAGCAATGATCCGCAGGGCTTTGTTAACTATGGCTACACCTTC.

This sequence joins TRBV25-1 and TRBJ1-4; 7 bases are a match to TRBD1. Germline CDR1 and CDR2: MGHDK and SYGVNS. The CDR3 sequence is 13 residues long. The V segment lost 6 bases and the J segment 5 bases; nucleotides outside the gene matches: 3. Written as DNA, the CDR3 is TGTGCCAGCAGGGGGACAGCGAATGAAAAACTGTTTTTT. Its translation: CASRGTANEKLFF.

J is TRBJ1-3 and V is TRBV10-3; TRBD1 is a possible D gene (5 bases). Germline lookup yields CDR1 ENHRY and CDR2 SYGVKD. The CDR3 is 15 residues long. V shed 6 bases and J shed 0 bases, with 12 bases lying between them. The CDR3 spells CAIRAGYSSGNTIYF. CDR3 in DNA: TGTGCCATCAGAGCAGGGTATTCCTCTGGAAACACCATATATTTT.

This chain links TRBV7-3 with TRBJ2-3, with 11 bases aligning to TRBD2. In germline, CDR1 is SGHTA, CDR2 FQGTGA. The CDR3 spans 15 residues. With V trimmed by 6 bases and J by 4 bases, 6 bases remained unmatched. The chain's CDR3 is CASSLAGGPPDTQYF. The CDR3 DNA sequence: TGTGCCAGCAGTTTAGCGGGAGGGCCTCCAGATACGCAGTATTTT. The variable domain in full, completed from reference TRBV7-3 and TRBJ2-3, reads GAGVSQTPSNKVTEKGKYVELRCDPISGHTALYWYRQSLGQGPEFLIYFQGTGAADDSGLPNDRFFAVRPEGSVSTLKIQRTERGDSAVYLCASSLAGGPPDTQYFGPGTRLTVL.

The rearrangement joins TRBV28 to TRBJ2-7; D ambiguous. The CDR3 runs 11 residues. V was clipped by 6 bases and J by 6 bases, with 9 bases between them. Looked up from germline, CDR1 is MDHEN and CDR2 is SYDVKM. This CDR3 is CASRDAVEQYF. The CDR3 DNA reads as TGTGCCAGCAGGGATGCGGTCGAGCAGTACTTC. The complete variable domain, with remaining parts taken from reference TRBV28 and TRBJ2-7, reads DVKVTQSSRYLVKRTGEKVFLECVQDMDHENMFWYRQDPGLGLRLIYFSYDVKMKEKGDIPEGYSVSREKKERFSLILESASTNQTSMYLCASRDAVEQYFGPGTRLTVT.

The rearrangement uses TRBV5-1 and TRBJ2-6; D gene unclear. Looked up from germline, CDR1 is SGHRS and CDR2 is YFSETQ. The CDR3 runs 16 residues. V lost 0 bases to trimming and J lost 0 bases, with 7 bases between them. CDR3 bases: TGCGCCAGCAGCTTGGAGGGTAGCTCTGGGGCCAACGTCCTGACTTTC. The encoded protein is CASSLEGSSGANVLTF.

This clone came up once. The chain employs TRBV10-3 and TRBJ2-5; D unclear. The end of the DNA aligns better with TRBJ2-7, so the J call may be wrong. CDR3 length: 14 amino acids. From germline, CDR1 is ENHRY and CDR2 SYGVKD. The chain's CDR3 is CAISHSQATDEQYF. CDR3 nucleotides: TGTGCCATCAGTCACTCTCAGGCTACAGACGAGCAGTACTTC.

The rearrangement links TRBV18 to TRBJ1-4, with D unresolved. V was trimmed by 3 bases and J by 0 bases, leaving 8 bases between them. The length of the CDR3 is 15 residues. Per germline, CDR1 KGHSH and CDR2 LQKENI. This chain's CDR3 is CASSPSTATNEKLFF. CDR3 nucleotides: TGTGCCAGCTCACCTTCCACTGCAACTAATGAAAAACTGTTTTTT.

The chain is built from TRBV5-4 and TRBJ2-3; 11 bases map to TRBD2. From germline, CDR1 is SGHNT and CDR2 YYREEE (reference sequence). The CDR3 is made up of 18 amino acids. V trimming: 0 bases; J trimming: 2 bases; junction bases outside the gene matches: 8. As DNA, the CDR3 is TGTGCCAGCAGCTTGGGAAACCGACTAGCGGGGCTCACAGATACGCAGTATTTT. Translating it yields CASSLGNRLAGLTDTQYF.

The CDR3 DNA sequence: TGTGCCAGCAGCTTAGAGGGGCCGGGCTCGGAGTATTTT. Translation gives CASSLEGPGSEYF. The chain joins TRBV11-2 to TRBJ2-3; weak D call: TRBD1 (5 bases). The CDR3 has 13 residues. Per germline, CDR1 SGHAT and CDR2 FQNNGV. Between the trimmed V and J ends, which lost 0 bases and 13 bases, there was a span of 14 bases.

The rearrangement uses TRBV4-3 and TRBJ2-3; 14 nucleotides match TRBD2. J gave up 4 bases and V 0 bases, and 9 bases lay outside the gene matches. This CDR3 has 19 residues. Germline CDR1 reads LGHNA; CDR2 reads YSLEER. DNA of the CDR3: TGCGCCAGCAGCCAAGACCGGACTAGCGGGGGGCGGGGGGCAGATACGCAGTATTTT. The encoded protein is CASSQDRTSGGRGADTQYF.

There are a few counts of this clone. The rearrangement joins TRBV9 to TRBJ2-3; 11 nucleotides agree with TRBD2. V shed 3 bases and J 0 bases; nucleotides not matched to a gene: 3. The CDR3 consists of 16 residues. CDR1 is SGDLS and CDR2 is YYNGEE in the germline V gene. The CDR3 spells CASSGTSGFSTDTQYF. The DNA of the CDR3 is TGTGCCAGCAGCGGGACTAGCGGGTTTAGCACAGATACGCAGTATTTT.

This clone was picked up one time. The chain links TRBV5-1 to TRBJ2-1; D not certain. The CDR3 has 14 amino acids. V lost 2 bases to trimming and J lost 7 bases, with 13 bases between them. Looked up from germline, CDR1 is SGHRS and CDR2 is YFSETQ. Here the CDR3 DNA reads TGCGCCAGCAGCTTCGGTCAGCGTACAAATGAGCAGTTCTTC. Amino acid sequence: CASSFGQRTNEQFF.

The chain links TRBV5-1 to TRBJ2-3, with unresolved D. V lost 3 bases and J lost 2, with 10 bases in between. This CDR3 has 14 amino acids. Germline-derived CDR1 and CDR2 are SGHRS and YFSETQ. CDR3 DNA: TGCGCCAGCAGCTCTGGGCAAATCACAGATACGCAGTATTTT. Amino acid sequence: CASSSGQITDTQYF. Full variable domain (missing parts from reference TRBV5-1 and TRBJ2-3): KAGVTQTPRYLIKTRGQQVTLSCSPISGHRSVSWYQQTPGQGLQFLFEYFSETQRNKGNFPGRFSGRQFSNSRSEMNVSTLELGDSALYLCASSSGQITDTQYFGPGTRLTVL.